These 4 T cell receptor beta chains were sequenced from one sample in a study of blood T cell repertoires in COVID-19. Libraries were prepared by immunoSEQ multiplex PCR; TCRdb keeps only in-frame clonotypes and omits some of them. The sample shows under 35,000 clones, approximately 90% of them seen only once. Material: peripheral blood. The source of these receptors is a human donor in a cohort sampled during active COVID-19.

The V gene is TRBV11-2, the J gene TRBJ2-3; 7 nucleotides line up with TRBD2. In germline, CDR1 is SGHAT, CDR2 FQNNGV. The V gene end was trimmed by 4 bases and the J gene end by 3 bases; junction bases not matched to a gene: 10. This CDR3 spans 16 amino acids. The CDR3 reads CASSSWGRAGTDTQYF. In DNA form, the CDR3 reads TGTGCCAGCAGCTCATGGGGGAGGGCGGGGACAGATACGCAGTATTTT.

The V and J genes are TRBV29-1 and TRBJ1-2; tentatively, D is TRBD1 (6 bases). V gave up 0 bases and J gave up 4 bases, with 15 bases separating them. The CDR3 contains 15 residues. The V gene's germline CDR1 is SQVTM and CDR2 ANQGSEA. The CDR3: CSVEDLSRRGYGYTF. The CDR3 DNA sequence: TGCAGCGTTGAAGATCTTTCACGCAGGGGCTATGGCTACACCTTC.

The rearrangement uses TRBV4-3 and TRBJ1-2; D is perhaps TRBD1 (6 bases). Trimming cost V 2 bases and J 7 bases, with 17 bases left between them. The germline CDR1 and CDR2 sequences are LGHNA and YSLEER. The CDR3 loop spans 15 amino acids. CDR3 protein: CASSQTNMGHPGYTF. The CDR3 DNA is TGCGCCAGCAGCCAAACGAACATGGGACATCCTGGCTACACCTTC.

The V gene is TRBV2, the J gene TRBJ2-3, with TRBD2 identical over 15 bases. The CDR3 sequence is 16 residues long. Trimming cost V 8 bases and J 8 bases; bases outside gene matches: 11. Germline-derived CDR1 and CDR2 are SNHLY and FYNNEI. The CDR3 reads CASGGGLAGGEGTQYF. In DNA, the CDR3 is TGTGCCAGCGGGGGGGGACTAGCGGGAGGAGAGGGTACGCAGTATTTT.